Listed below are T cell receptor beta chains from one sample, sequenced in a study of blood T cell repertoires in COVID-19. Clones were read by immunoSEQ multiplex PCR, and TCRdb kept only the in-frame ones, dropping some. The profile covers 150,000 or so clones, with around 82% appearing a single time and approximately 4% taken by the ten largest. The sample taken for sequencing was peripheral blood. The receptors originated from a woman in her sixties with acute or convalescent COVID-19. CDR3s include the opening cysteine and the closing phenylalanine or tryptophan. D genes are given only for firm matches. Expanded clones are given a class, and other clones once, few, many or no size at all.

d_call: -; cdr3_length: 13; v_call: TRBV6-5; j_call: TRBJ1-2; clone_size: -; cdr3_aa: CASRSDSVYGYTF; cdr3_nt: TGTGCCAGCAGGTCCGACAGTGTCTATGGCTACACCTTC
d_call: TRBD1; cdr3_length: 15; v_call: TRBV18; j_call: TRBJ1-5; clone_size: -; cdr3_aa: CASSPRRTGEQPQHF; cdr3_nt: TGTGCCAGCTCACCACGCCGGACAGGGGAACAGCCCCAGCATTTT
d_call: -; cdr3_length: 14; v_call: TRBV27; j_call: TRBJ1-1; clone_size: -; cdr3_aa: CASSLYPGPTEAFF; cdr3_nt: TGTGCCAGCAGTTTATACCCAGGGCCCACTGAAGCTTTCTTT
d_call: -; cdr3_length: 14; v_call: TRBV19; j_call: TRBJ1-5; clone_size: -; cdr3_aa: CASCCPPVGQPQHF; cdr3_nt: TGTGCCAGTTGCTGCCCTCCCGTCGGTCAGCCCCAGCATTTT
d_call: -; cdr3_length: 12; v_call: TRBV10-2; j_call: TRBJ1-5; clone_size: few; cdr3_aa: CASGAFTQPQHF; cdr3_nt: TGCGCCAGTGGGGCTTTTACGCAGCCCCAGCATTTT
d_call: -; cdr3_length: 18; v_call: TRBV5-1; j_call: TRBJ2-2; clone_size: -; cdr3_aa: CASSLTGTQRTNTGELFF; cdr3_nt: TGCGCCAGCAGCTTAACCGGGACTCAGAGAACAAACACCGGGGAGCTGTTTTTT
d_call: -; cdr3_length: 14; v_call: TRBV29-1; j_call: TRBJ1-1; clone_size: -; cdr3_aa: CSVDSGVRRTEAFF; cdr3_nt: TGCAGCGTAGACTCCGGGGTAAGGCGAACTGAAGCTTTCTTT
d_call: -; cdr3_length: 14; v_call: TRBV3-1/TRBV3-2; j_call: TRBJ1-1; clone_size: -; cdr3_aa: CASSQGQANTEAFF; cdr3_nt: TGTGCCAGCAGCCAAGGGCAGGCGAACACTGAAGCTTTCTTT
d_call: TRBD2; cdr3_length: 15; v_call: TRBV18; j_call: TRBJ2-2; clone_size: -; cdr3_aa: CASSSQRESPGELFF; cdr3_nt: TGTGCCAGCTCATCCCAGCGGGAGTCTCCCGGGGAGCTGTTTTTT
d_call: -; cdr3_length: 14; v_call: TRBV6-2/TRBV6-3; j_call: TRBJ2-7; clone_size: -; cdr3_aa: CASSLNARGGEQYF; cdr3_nt: TGTGCCAGCAGCCTTAACGCTAGGGGGGGCGAGCAGTACTTC
d_call: -; cdr3_length: 13; v_call: TRBV6-1; j_call: TRBJ1-1; clone_size: -; cdr3_aa: CASSEDPFDGAFF; cdr3_nt: TGTGCCAGCAGTGAAGACCCTTTTGACGGGGCTTTCTTT
d_call: TRBD1; cdr3_length: 16; v_call: TRBV24-1; j_call: TRBJ2-1; clone_size: -; cdr3_aa: CATSNRGSVSYNEQFF; cdr3_nt: TGTGCCACCAGTAACAGGGGGTCCGTCTCCTACAATGAGCAGTTCTTC
d_call: -; cdr3_length: 16; v_call: TRBV5-4; j_call: TRBJ1-1; clone_size: -; cdr3_aa: CASSLVGRAGNTEAFF; cdr3_nt: TGTGCCAGCAGCTTGGTAGGCCGTGCAGGGAACACTGAAGCTTTCTTT
d_call: -; cdr3_length: 15; v_call: TRBV4-3; j_call: TRBJ2-7; clone_size: -; cdr3_aa: CASSQGKGLSYEQYF; cdr3_nt: TGCGCCAGCAGCCAAGGGAAGGGGCTCTCCTACGAGCAGTACTTC
d_call: TRBD1; cdr3_length: 14; v_call: TRBV3-1/TRBV3-2; j_call: TRBJ1-1; clone_size: -; cdr3_aa: CASSTRDRNTEAFF; cdr3_nt: TGTGCCAGCAGCACACGGGACAGGAACACTGAAGCTTTCTTT
d_call: -; cdr3_length: 15; v_call: TRBV14; j_call: TRBJ2-6; clone_size: -; cdr3_aa: CASSQQISGANVLTF; cdr3_nt: TGTGCCAGCAGCCAGCAGATCTCTGGGGCCAACGTCCTGACTTTC
d_call: -; cdr3_length: 14; v_call: TRBV28; j_call: TRBJ2-7; clone_size: -; cdr3_aa: CASSSPMTNYEQYF; cdr3_nt: TGTGCCAGCAGTTCGCCGATGACTAACTACGAGCAGTACTTC
d_call: -; cdr3_length: 15; v_call: TRBV11-2; j_call: TRBJ2-1; clone_size: few; cdr3_aa: CASSLGTDKYNEQFF; cdr3_nt: TGTGCCAGCAGCTTAGGCACCGACAAATACAATGAGCAGTTCTTC
d_call: TRBD1; cdr3_length: 11; v_call: TRBV11-2; j_call: TRBJ2-7; clone_size: -; cdr3_aa: CASRTGVEQYF; cdr3_nt: TGTGCCAGCAGGACAGGGGTCGAGCAGTACTTC
d_call: TRBD1; cdr3_length: 15; v_call: TRBV28; j_call: TRBJ1-5; clone_size: -; cdr3_aa: CASRFLDRSDQPQHF; cdr3_nt: TGTGCCAGCAGATTCTTGGACAGGAGTGATCAGCCCCAGCATTTT
d_call: -; cdr3_length: 14; v_call: TRBV15; j_call: TRBJ2-1; clone_size: -; cdr3_aa: CATSRVGQYNEQFF; cdr3_nt: TGTGCCACCAGCAGAGTAGGACAGTACAATGAGCAGTTCTTC
d_call: TRBD2; cdr3_length: 15; v_call: TRBV7-9; j_call: TRBJ2-5; clone_size: -; cdr3_aa: CASSLVPSGQETQYF; cdr3_nt: TGTGCCAGCAGCTTAGTTCCTAGCGGTCAAGAGACCCAGTACTTC
d_call: TRBD1; cdr3_length: 15; v_call: TRBV6-5; j_call: TRBJ2-7; clone_size: -; cdr3_aa: CASSYESAGGYEQYF; cdr3_nt: TGTGCCAGCAGTTACGAGTCGGCAGGGGGTTACGAGCAGTACTTC
d_call: TRBD1; cdr3_length: 13; v_call: TRBV27; j_call: TRBJ2-7; clone_size: -; cdr3_aa: CASSIQGRFEQYF; cdr3_nt: TGTGCCAGCTCAATACAGGGGCGTTTCGAGCAGTACTTC
d_call: -; cdr3_length: 14; v_call: TRBV27; j_call: TRBJ2-7; clone_size: -; cdr3_aa: CASAKNSGTTEQYF; cdr3_nt: TGTGCCAGCGCGAAGAATAGCGGCACCACCGAGCAGTACTTC
d_call: -; cdr3_length: 16; v_call: TRBV9; j_call: TRBJ1-1; clone_size: -; cdr3_aa: CASSVDQIAGYTEAFF; cdr3_nt: TGTGCCAGCAGCGTAGATCAAATTGCGGGGTACACTGAAGCTTTCTTT
d_call: -; cdr3_length: 11; v_call: TRBV21-1; j_call: TRBJ2-7; clone_size: -; cdr3_aa: CASSKQTGQYF; cdr3_nt: TGTGCCAGCAGCAAACAGACGGGACAGTACTTC
d_call: -; cdr3_length: 15; v_call: TRBV30; j_call: TRBJ1-3; clone_size: few; cdr3_aa: CAWSGRQISGNTIYF; cdr3_nt: TGTGCCTGGAGTGGGAGGCAGATCTCTGGAAACACCATATATTTT
d_call: -; cdr3_length: 16; v_call: TRBV10-3; j_call: TRBJ2-6; clone_size: -; cdr3_aa: CAISETRGSGANVLTF; cdr3_nt: TGTGCCATCAGTGAGACCCGGGGCTCTGGGGCCAACGTCCTGACTTTC
d_call: TRBD2; cdr3_length: 14; v_call: TRBV28; j_call: TRBJ2-5; clone_size: -; cdr3_aa: CASFGTSRQETQYF; cdr3_nt: TGTGCCAGCTTCGGGACTAGCAGACAAGAGACCCAGTACTTC
d_call: -; cdr3_length: 15; v_call: TRBV11-3; j_call: TRBJ2-1; clone_size: -; cdr3_aa: CASSLKRVGYNEQFF; cdr3_nt: TGTGCCAGCAGCTTGAAGCGGGTTGGGTACAATGAGCAGTTCTTC
d_call: TRBD1; cdr3_length: 17; v_call: TRBV7-8; j_call: TRBJ1-2; clone_size: -; cdr3_aa: CASSPGTGGPLNYGYTF; cdr3_nt: TGTGCCAGCAGCCCGGGGACAGGGGGGCCCCTTAACTATGGCTACACCTTC
d_call: -; cdr3_length: 15; v_call: TRBV4-3; j_call: TRBJ1-3; clone_size: -; cdr3_aa: CASSQEERAGNTIYF; cdr3_nt: TGCGCCAGCAGCCAAGAGGAGAGGGCTGGAAACACCATATATTTT
d_call: -; cdr3_length: 16; v_call: TRBV9; j_call: TRBJ2-1; clone_size: once; cdr3_aa: CTSSHNIGSSYNEQFF; cdr3_nt: TGTACCAGCAGCCACAATATCGGGAGCTCCTACAATGAGCAGTTCTTC
d_call: -; cdr3_length: 14; v_call: TRBV5-1; j_call: TRBJ1-1; clone_size: -; cdr3_aa: CASSIILDSPEAFF; cdr3_nt: TGCGCCAGCAGCATAATACTGGACAGCCCTGAAGCTTTCTTT
d_call: -; cdr3_length: 11; v_call: TRBV6-5; j_call: TRBJ2-5; clone_size: -; cdr3_aa: CASPDSGTQYF; cdr3_nt: TGTGCCAGCCCGGACAGCGGGACCCAGTACTTC
d_call: -; cdr3_length: 12; v_call: TRBV29-1; j_call: TRBJ1-1; clone_size: -; cdr3_aa: CSVDGQFGEAFF; cdr3_nt: TGCAGCGTTGACGGACAGTTTGGGGAAGCTTTCTTT
d_call: -; cdr3_length: 14; v_call: TRBV7-9; j_call: TRBJ2-5; clone_size: -; cdr3_aa: CASSPGLAEETQYF; cdr3_nt: TGTGCCAGCAGCCCCGGGCTAGCAGAAGAGACCCAGTACTTC
d_call: TRBD2; cdr3_length: 17; v_call: TRBV9; j_call: TRBJ2-5; clone_size: -; cdr3_aa: CASSVGLAGGNQETQYF; cdr3_nt: TGTGCCAGCAGCGTCGGGCTAGCGGGAGGTAATCAAGAGACCCAGTACTTC
d_call: -; cdr3_length: 15; v_call: TRBV28; j_call: TRBJ1-6; clone_size: -; cdr3_aa: CASIPSTAGNSPLHF; cdr3_nt: TGTGCCAGCATTCCTAGCACGGCTGGTAATTCACCCCTCCACTTT
d_call: TRBD2; cdr3_length: 14; v_call: TRBV10-2; j_call: TRBJ2-7; clone_size: -; cdr3_aa: CASFGAGGPYEQYF; cdr3_nt: TGCGCCAGCTTTGGGGCGGGAGGGCCCTACGAGCAGTACTTC
d_call: -; cdr3_length: 13; v_call: TRBV28; j_call: TRBJ1-2; clone_size: -; cdr3_aa: CASSGTPNYGYTF; cdr3_nt: TGTGCCAGCAGTGGCACCCCTAACTATGGCTACACCTTC
d_call: -; cdr3_length: 16; v_call: TRBV19; j_call: TRBJ1-5; clone_size: -; cdr3_aa: CASTLLGRGGRQPQHF; cdr3_nt: TGTGCCAGTACCTTACTCGGGCGGGGGGGCCGTCAGCCCCAGCATTTT
d_call: TRBD2; cdr3_length: 14; v_call: TRBV19; j_call: TRBJ2-3; clone_size: -; cdr3_aa: CATGRGEFTDTQYF; cdr3_nt: TGTGCCACCGGGAGGGGGGAATTCACAGATACGCAGTATTTT
d_call: -; cdr3_length: 13; v_call: TRBV12-3/TRBV12-4; j_call: TRBJ1-1; clone_size: once; cdr3_aa: CASTLGRGTEAFF; cdr3_nt: TGTGCCAGCACCTTGGGGAGGGGAACTGAAGCTTTCTTT
d_call: -; cdr3_length: 10; v_call: TRBV7-9; j_call: TRBJ2-3; clone_size: -; cdr3_aa: CASATDTQYF; cdr3_nt: TGTGCCAGCGCGACAGATACGCAGTATTTT
d_call: -; cdr3_length: 14; v_call: TRBV3-1/TRBV3-2; j_call: TRBJ2-5; clone_size: -; cdr3_aa: CASSLSASAETQYF; cdr3_nt: TGTGCCAGCAGCCTCTCCGCTAGCGCCGAGACCCAGTACTTC
d_call: TRBD2; cdr3_length: 13; v_call: TRBV28; j_call: TRBJ2-3; clone_size: -; cdr3_aa: CASCGGGTDTQYF; cdr3_nt: TGTGCCAGCTGTGGGGGGGGCACAGATACGCAGTATTTT